This T cell receptor (beta chain) was identified during a study of beta chain features in type 1 diabetes. General study points: Any HLA effect on TCRB rearrangement was left unresolved by small sub-analyses.

Sequenced material consisted of expressed TCRB transcripts (all of the isolated RNA was reverse transcribed). The method was immunoSEQ multiplex PCR; TCRdb's version includes in-frame clones alone and lacks a portion of them. The profile covers around 430,000 clones, with 30% appearing a single time and 0.05% to 0.065% taken by the ten largest. Points on this clone: What it binds is not known.

Germline CDR1 is GTSNPN and CDR2 is SVGIG (reference sequence). The ends were cut back, 4 bases at V and 7 bases at J, with 10 bases in the middle. This CDR3 region has 11 residues. Researchers reported sorting CD4+ naive, central memory, regulatory and stem cell-like memory cells via CD45RO/CCR7/CD25/CD127/CD95/CD27. Purity of each sorted population was above 95%. This sequence originates from a man between 18 and 35 years old in good health. The chain joins TRBV30 to TRBJ1-2; no clear D gene. Specimen: naive CD4+ T cells from blood. The CDR3, as DNA: TGTGCCTGGAACCGTGAGGGTGGCTACACCTTC. It translates to CAWNREGGYTF.